Included here is one T cell receptor beta chain sequence, with context. Germline V gives CDR1 LNHNV, CDR2 YYDKDF (reference sequence). Losses at the gene ends were 6 bases for V and 2 bases for J; bases not matched to a gene: 11. The CDR3 runs 17 residues. The source of the sample is a study of blood T cell repertoires in COVID-19. Assay: immunoSEQ multiplex PCR; the TCRdb copy retains only in-frame clones and omits some. The repertoire holds a few hundred thousand clones, approximately 88% seen once, with around 1.3% in the top ten. The sample consisted of PBMCs or T cells enriched from blood (not recorded which). The sequence was obtained from a woman aged 40 to 50 with acute COVID-19. J is TRBJ2-3 and V is TRBV15; 10 bases fit TRBD2. CDR3 in DNA: TGTGCCACCAGTCCTAGACTAGCGGGTCCCCCCACAGATACGCAGTATTTT. Residues: CATSPRLAGPPTDTQYF. Full variable domain (outside the CDR3, taken from reference TRBV15 and TRBJ2-3): DAMVIQNPRYQVTQFGKPVTLSCSQTLNHNVMYWYQQKSSQAPKLLFHYYDKDFNNEADTPDNFQSRRPNTSFCFLDIRSPGLGDTAMYLCATSPRLAGPPTDTQYFGPGTRLTVL.